A single sample gave rise to the 10 T cell receptor beta chains below, sequenced in a study of radiotherapy plus CTLA-4 blockade in lung cancer. Sequenced by immunoSEQ multiplex PCR; TCRdb stores in-frame clones only, minus some. The sample contains about 77,000 clones, just under 75% of which appear only once. This specimen was peripheral blood, taken from a patient treated with radiotherapy plus ipilimumab. The receptors derive from a human donor with non-small cell lung cancer whose response to radiotherapy plus ipilimumab could not be evaluated.

This clone was detected many times. The rearrangement joins TRBV19 to TRBJ1-5; 9 positions match TRBD1. The CDR3 has 15 amino acids. In germline, CDR1 is LNHDA, CDR2 SQIVND (reference sequence). Trimming at V came to 9 bases and at J to 5 bases, leaving 11 bases not matched to a gene. CDR3 nucleotides: TGTGCCAGCGAGGGTCTACAGGGGGCCCATCAGCCCCAGCATTTT. It is translated as CASEGLQGAHQPQHF. The full variable domain, in which reference TRBV19 and TRBJ1-5 provide the parts outside the CDR3, is DGGITQSPKYLFRKEGQNVTLSCEQNLNHDAMYWYRQDPGQGLRLIYYSQIVNDFQKGDIAEGYSVSREKKESFPLTVTSAQKNPTAFYLCASEGLQGAHQPQHFGDGTRLSIL.

The chain is built from TRBV5-1 and TRBJ1-1, with a possible D match to TRBD1 (5 bases). Germline CDR1 is SGHRS and CDR2 is YFSETQ. The CDR3 sequence is 15 residues long. The V and J ends lost 0 bases and 3 bases respectively, with 12 bases between them. The CDR3 bases are TGCGCCAGCAGCTTGGGATTGGGGGGGTACACTGAAGCTTTCTTT. As protein: CASSLGLGGYTEAFF.

This clone was picked up a small number of times. The chain joins TRBV28 to TRBJ2-7; 9 nucleotides agree with TRBD2. Germline CDR1 is MDHEN and CDR2 is SYDVKM. The junction had 14 bases not matched to a gene; V was cut back by 5 bases and J by 9 bases. CDR3 length equals 15 residues. DNA for the CDR3: TGTGCCAGCAGTGGCACGGCTAGCGGGGATCTTGGGCAGTACTTC. As protein: CASSGTASGDLGQYF.

The chain carries TRBV11-3 and TRBJ2-7; possibly TRBD1 for D (5 bases). Trimming removed 5 bases at V and 3 bases at J, with 14 bases between. CDR1 is SGHNT, CDR2 YENEEA, per germline. This CDR3 is built from 14 residues. CDR3 in DNA: TGTGCCAGCAGCCCCCCCGACAGACACTACGAGCAGTACTTC. Translating gives CASSPPDRHYEQYF.

This clone was seen only a few times. V and J are TRBV14 and TRBJ1-2, with D perhaps matching TRBD1 (5 bases). The germline V and J ends were trimmed by 1 base and 1 base, with 10 bases remaining between them. Germline CDR1 and CDR2: SGHDN and FVKESK. There are 15 residues in the CDR3. CDR3 protein: CASSQGTLRNYGYTF. The CDR3 DNA reads TGTGCCAGCAGCCAAGGGACACTTCGTAACTATGGCTACACCTTC.

This clone was recorded once. V usage is TRBV4-1 and J usage is TRBJ1-2, with 7 bases identical to TRBD1. V shed 0 bases and J 4 bases; nucleotides not matched to a gene: 11. Germline CDR1 and CDR2: MGHRA and YSYEKL. This CDR3 comprises 17 residues. The CDR3 spells CASSQDQGQSLSYGYTF. CDR3 coding DNA: TGCGCCAGCAGCCAAGACCAGGGACAGAGCCTTTCCTATGGCTACACCTTC.

The rearrangement links TRBV27 to TRBJ2-3, with 7 bases lining up with TRBD2. V was pared by 7 bases and J by 3 bases, with 7 bases of the junction left unmatched. The CDR3 sequence is 14 residues long. Germline lookup yields CDR1 MNHEY and CDR2 SMNVEV (reference sequence). The CDR3 nucleotides are TGTGCCAGCACCGAAGCGGGACCTACAGATACGCAGTATTTT. Protein product: CASTEAGPTDTQYF.

The gene calls are TRBV27 and TRBJ1-2; the D gene is possibly TRBD1 (5 bases). The CDR3 has 13 residues. Trimming stripped 2 bases from V and 8 bases from J, with 12 bases between. The germline CDR1 and CDR2 sequences are MNHEY and SMNVEV (reference sequence). The CDR3, as DNA: TGTGCCAGCAGTTTAACGGACCAGGGAGGCTACACCTTC. Translation: CASSLTDQGGYTF.

In this sample, this clone turned up a few times. The V and J genes are TRBV10-2 and TRBJ2-1; D gene uncertain. The CDR3 spans 12 residues. Trimming removed 9 bases from V and 8 bases from J, with 14 bases in between. Germline V lookup: CDR1 WSHSY, CDR2 SAAADI. The CDR3 sequence is CASNGYSDEQFF. In DNA, the CDR3 is TGCGCCAGTAACGGGTACTCCGATGAGCAGTTCTTC.

V is TRBV4-2 and J is TRBJ1-2; TRBD1 matches at 9 bases. Germline trimming cut 1 base from V and 3 bases from J; bases unmatched to any gene: 6. This CDR3 spans 16 amino acids. Germline CDR1 is LGHNA and CDR2 is YNFKEQ. CDR3 in DNA: TGTGCCAGCAGCCAAGTAGGGACAGGGAGGGACTATGGCTACACCTTC. It is translated as CASSQVGTGRDYGYTF.